One and the same sample provided the 18 T cell receptor beta chains below, sequenced in a study of T cell repertoires in aging, cancer and after chemotherapy. Peripheral blood genomic DNA, not sorted cells or RNA, was the template. Rearranged V-D-J TRB sequences were amplified with a mixed TRB-A/B primer pool. A single record per CDR3 protein comes from TCRdb applying MiXCR to the multiplex PCR reads. The profile shows 10,000 to 11,000 distinct CDR3 sequences, about 40% of them singletons. Sequenced sample: blood. These receptors all stem from a human donor in good health.

This clonotype appeared a few times. The rearrangement joins TRBV6-5 to TRBJ1-6; D is possibly TRBD1 (5 bases). V was trimmed by 6 bases and J by 11 bases, leaving 20 bases between them. The CDR3 is 15 amino acids. Germline V gene lookup returns CDR1 MNHEY and CDR2 SVGAGI. CDR3 DNA sequence: TGTGCCAGCAGAAAGCGGACTTCCCCGGGGGCACCCCTCCACTTT. Amino acids: CASRKRTSPGAPLHF.

In its sample, this clonotype was seen a few times. The chain couples TRBV14 to TRBJ2-3; D gene unclear. Germline CDR1 and CDR2: SGHDN and FVKESK. Trimming took off 3 bases at V and 7 bases at J, with 5 bases between the two ends. The CDR3 spans 11 residues. The CDR3 DNA follows: TGTGCCAGCAGCCATTCATATACGCAGTATTTT. Residues: CASSHSYTQYF. The full variable domain, in which reference TRBV14 and TRBJ2-3 provide the parts outside the CDR3, is EAGVTQFPSHSVIEKGQTVTLRCDPISGHDNLYWYRRVMGKEIKFLLHFVKESKQDESGMPNNRFLAERTGGTYSTLKVQPAELEDSGVYFCASSHSYTQYFGPGTRLTVL.

V and J are TRBV30 and TRBJ1-5; D is undetermined. In germline, CDR1 is GTSNPN, CDR2 SVGIG (reference sequence). The CDR3 sequence is 16 residues long. Trimming removed 1 base at V and 0 bases at J, with 13 bases between. Here the CDR3 reads CAWSGPRHLSNQPQHF. CDR3 nucleotides: TGTGCCTGGAGTGGCCCCCGACACCTTAGCAATCAGCCCCAGCATTTT.

The rearrangement links TRBV9 to TRBJ2-3; D is unclear. Germline V lookup: CDR1 SGDLS, CDR2 YYNGEE. Trimming cost V 0 bases and J 0 bases, with 8 bases left between them. The length of the CDR3 is 15 residues. CDR3 region: CASSVGVDSTDTQYF. The DNA for the CDR3 is TGTGCCAGCAGCGTAGGGGTAGATAGCACAGATACGCAGTATTTT.

V is TRBV2 and J is TRBJ2-7; TRBD1 agrees at 10 bases. Germline CDR1 SNHLY, CDR2 FYNNEI. CDR3 size: 14 residues. V lost 7 bases to trimming and J lost 1 base; unmatched junction nucleotides: 4. DNA for the CDR3: TGTGCCAGCAAACCGGGACAGGGGTCCTACGAGCAGTACTTC. Translated: CASKPGQGSYEQYF.

This chain joins TRBV11-2 and TRBJ2-1; possibly TRBD2 for D (5 bases). The CDR3 loop spans 13 amino acids. From germline, CDR1 is SGHAT and CDR2 FQNNGV. The V gene lost 5 bases and the J gene lost 6 bases, with 11 bases spanning the gap. The CDR3 coding sequence is TGTGCCAGCAGCCACCTAGGAGGCAATGAGCAGTTCTTC. Protein sequence: CASSHLGGNEQFF.

This clonotype has only a few counts. CDR3 protein: CASRRADRGNYGYTF. The CDR3 bases are TGTGCCAGCAGGAGGGCGGACAGGGGGAACTATGGCTACACCTTC. The chain recombines TRBV6-5 with TRBJ1-2, with 10 bases identical to TRBD1. The CDR3 contains 15 residues. V lost 6 bases, J lost 2 bases, and 6 bases stayed unmatched. Per germline, CDR1 MNHEY and CDR2 SVGAGI.

This clonotype was counted only a few times. The chain recombines TRBV20-1 with TRBJ1-2; D might be TRBD1 (6 bases). CDR3 length: 13 residues. The germline V gene encodes CDR1 DFQATT and CDR2 SNEGSKA (reference sequence). Trimming left V 3 bases short and J 7 bases short, with 15 bases between. The CDR3 nucleotides are TGCAGTGCTAGGGACAGTCTTCTTGGTGGCTACACCTTC. Translating gives CSARDSLLGGYTF.

The chain joins TRBV4-1 to TRBJ2-3, with no clear D. The CDR3 consists of 13 residues. V lost 4 bases to trimming and J lost 1 base, with 6 bases between them. Germline V gene sequence: CDR1 MGHRA, CDR2 YSYEKL. CDR3 residues: CASSPQGTDTQYF. CDR3 nucleotides: TGCGCCAGCAGCCCGCAGGGCACAGATACGCAGTATTTT.

This clonotype occurred a few times. V usage is TRBV30 and J usage is TRBJ1-4, with 8 bases matching TRBD1. Germline CDR1 reads GTSNPN; CDR2 reads SVGIG (reference sequence). The CDR3 length is 14 residues. Unmatched junction bases numbered 7, after V lost 2 bases and J lost 8 bases. The DNA for the CDR3 is TGTGCCTGGAGTCCCGGGACAGGTTGGGAAAAACTGTTTTTT. Translated: CAWSPGTGWEKLFF.

This clonotype was counted only a few times. The chain employs TRBV2 and TRBJ1-6; D unclear. The CDR3 is made up of 13 amino acids. The V gene's germline CDR1 is SNHLY and CDR2 FYNNEI. Trimming took off 6 bases at V and 14 bases at J, with 17 bases between the two ends. The CDR3 sequence: CASSPGLSLALHF. For the CDR3, the DNA is TGTGCCAGCAGCCCGGGCCTGAGTCTGGCCCTCCACTTT. The full variable domain, rest sourced from reference TRBV2 and TRBJ1-6, is EPEVTQTPSHQVTQMGQEVILRCVPISNHLYFYWYRQILGQKVEFLVSFYNNEISEKSEIFDDQFSVERPDGSNFTLKIRSTKLEDSAMYFCASSPGLSLALHFGNGTRLTVT.

The J gene is TRBJ2-5, the V gene TRBV11-2; D gene ambiguous. Trimming cost V 5 bases and J 2 bases, with 12 bases left between them. This CDR3 is 14 amino acids long. Germline values: CDR1 SGHAT, CDR2 FQNNGV. CDR3 amino acids: CASSLRAFQETQYF. The CDR3 DNA reads TGTGCCAGCAGCCTCCGGGCCTTTCAAGAGACCCAGTACTTC.

The chain is built from TRBV12-3 or TRBV12-4 and TRBJ2-5; 10 nucleotides match TRBD2. V lost 6 bases, J lost 1 base, and 11 bases stayed unmatched. The CDR3 contains 17 residues. This CDR3 reads CASSVNPTSGTQETQYF. CDR3 coding DNA: TGTGCCAGCAGCGTAAACCCTACTAGCGGGACCCAAGAGACCCAGTACTTC.

This clonotype has just a few counts. The V and J genes are TRBV5-1 and TRBJ1-6; possible D gene TRBD1, 6 bases. The CDR3 is 15 residues long. V was shortened by 0 bases and J by 7 bases, with 11 bases between the two germline ends. Looked up from germline, CDR1 is SGHRS and CDR2 is YFSETQ. Here the CDR3 DNA reads TGCGCCAGCAGCTTGGGCAGGGGCGGCAATTCACCCCTCCACTTT. Translation: CASSLGRGGNSPLHF.

This clonotype was seen only a few times. V is TRBV7-7 and J is TRBJ1-3; D possibly corresponds to TRBD1 (5 bases). This CDR3 is built from 18 residues. V shed 4 bases and J shed 1 base, with 20 bases lying between them. Germline V gene sequence: CDR1 SSHAT, CDR2 FNYEAQ (reference sequence). CDR3 protein: CASSSGGGILISGNTIYF. The CDR3 DNA sequence: TGTGCCAGCAGCTCCGGGGGGGGAATCCTAATATCTGGAAACACCATATATTTT.

This clonotype was recorded a few times. The chain carries TRBV27 and TRBJ2-7; D might be TRBD2 (5 bases). The germline gives CDR1 MNHEY, CDR2 SMNVEV (reference sequence). Trimming stripped 1 base from V and 6 bases from J, with 13 bases between. The CDR3 length is 14 residues. The CDR3 sequence: CASSLWTGVGEQYF. The CDR3 coding sequence is TGTGCCAGCAGTTTATGGACTGGTGTTGGCGAGCAGTACTTC.

Regarding this clonotype: Compared with germline, one end of the junction differs, possibly owing to a read error. V is TRBV4-2 and J is TRBJ1-2, with unresolved D. Looked up from germline, CDR1 is LGHNA and CDR2 is YNFKEQ. This CDR3 comprises 13 residues. The CDR3 sequence: CASSQRENYGYTF. The CDR3 nucleotides read TGCGCCAGCAGCCAACGGGAAAACTATGGCTACACCTTC.

The table lists this clonotype with a few counts. The chain uses TRBV14 and TRBJ2-7; 9 bases line up with TRBD1. The germline V gene encodes CDR1 SGHDN and CDR2 FVKESK. This CDR3 is built from 16 residues. Unmatched junction bases numbered 8, after V lost 1 base and J lost 4 bases. The CDR3 DNA follows: TGTGCCAGCAGCCAAGGATGGGGACAGGGATCGTACGAGCAGTACTTC. Its translation: CASSQGWGQGSYEQYF.